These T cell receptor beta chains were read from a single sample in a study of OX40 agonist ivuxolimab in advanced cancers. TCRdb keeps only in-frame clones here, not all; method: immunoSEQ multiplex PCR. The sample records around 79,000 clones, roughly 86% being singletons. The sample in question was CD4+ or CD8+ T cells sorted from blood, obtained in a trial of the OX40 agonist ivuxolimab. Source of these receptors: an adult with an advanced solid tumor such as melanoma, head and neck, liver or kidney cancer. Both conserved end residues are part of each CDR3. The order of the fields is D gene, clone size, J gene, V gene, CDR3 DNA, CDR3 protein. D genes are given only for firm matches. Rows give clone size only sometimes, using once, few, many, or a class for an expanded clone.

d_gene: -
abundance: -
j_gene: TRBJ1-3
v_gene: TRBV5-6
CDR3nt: TGTGCCAGCAACGATTACAGGGAGGGTGGAAACACCATATATTTT
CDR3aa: CASNDYREGGNTIYF

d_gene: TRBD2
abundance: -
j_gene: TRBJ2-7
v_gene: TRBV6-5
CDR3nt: TGTGCTTCAAGACAGGGACTAGCGGACTACGAGCAGTACTTC
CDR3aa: CASRQGLADYEQYF

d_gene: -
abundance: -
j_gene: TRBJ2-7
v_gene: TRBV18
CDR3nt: TGTGCCAGCTCACCACCGGAGACTCTGTCCTACGAGCAGTACTTC
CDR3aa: CASSPPETLSYEQYF

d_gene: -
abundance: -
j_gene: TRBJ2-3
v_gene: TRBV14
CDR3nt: TGTGCCAGCAGCCAAGATTACGTGGATACGCAGTATTTT
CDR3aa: CASSQDYVDTQYF

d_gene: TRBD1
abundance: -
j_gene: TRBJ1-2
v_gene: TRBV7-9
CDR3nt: TGTGCCAGCAGCTCATCTGGACAGGGGGTAAATGGCTACACCTTC
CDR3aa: CASSSSGQGVNGYTF

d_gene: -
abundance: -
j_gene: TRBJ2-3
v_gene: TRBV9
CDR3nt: TGTGCCAGCAGCCTAAAAGGAGGGGACACAGATACGCAGTATTTT
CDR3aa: CASSLKGGDTDTQYF

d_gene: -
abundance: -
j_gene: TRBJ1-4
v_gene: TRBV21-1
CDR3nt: TGTGCCAGCAGCATGAGGAGACCCCCCGGAGGGAAACTGTTTTTT
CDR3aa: CASSMRRPPGGKLFF

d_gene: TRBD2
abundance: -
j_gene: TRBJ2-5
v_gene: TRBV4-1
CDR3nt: TGCGCCAGCAGCCGGGACCCGGGGGGGGGAGAGACCCAGTACTTC
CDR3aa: CASSRDPGGGETQYF

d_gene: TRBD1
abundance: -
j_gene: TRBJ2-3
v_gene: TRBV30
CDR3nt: TGTGCCTGGAGTGTAGGGGGCAGCCTCACAGATACGCAGTATTTT
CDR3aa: CAWSVGGSLTDTQYF

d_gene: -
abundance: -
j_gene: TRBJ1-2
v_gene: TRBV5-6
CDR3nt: TGTGCCAGCAGCTTTGGGTCTGGCTACACCTTC
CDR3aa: CASSFGSGYTF

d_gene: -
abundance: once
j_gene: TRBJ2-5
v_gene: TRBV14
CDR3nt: TGTGCCAGCAGCCAAGATAGGGGCCCATTCGGGACCCAGTACTTC
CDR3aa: CASSQDRGPFGTQYF

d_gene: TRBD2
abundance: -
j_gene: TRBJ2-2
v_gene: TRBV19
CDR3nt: TGTGCCAGTAGTACGAACCCGGGACTAGGTTCCGGGGAGCTGTTTTTT
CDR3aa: CASSTNPGLGSGELFF

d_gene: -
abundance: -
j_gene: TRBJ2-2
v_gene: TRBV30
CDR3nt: TGTGCCGGGGGGACATTCACCGGGGAGCTGTTTTTT
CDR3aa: CAGGTFTGELFF

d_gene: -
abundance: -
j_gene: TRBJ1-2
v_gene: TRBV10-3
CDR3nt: TGTGCCATCAGTGAGGAGGTGACAGCGAAGTGGCGGACCTTC
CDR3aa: CAISEEVTAKWRTF

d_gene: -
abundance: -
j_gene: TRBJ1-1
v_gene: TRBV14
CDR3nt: TGTGCCAGCAGGTACTCGGGGTCTGGGTCTGAAGCTTTCTTT
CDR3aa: CASRYSGSGSEAFF

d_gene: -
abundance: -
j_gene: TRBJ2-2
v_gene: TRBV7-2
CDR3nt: TGTGCCAGCAGCTCAAGACCCCCGGCAGGGGAGCTGTTTTTT
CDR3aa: CASSSRPPAGELFF

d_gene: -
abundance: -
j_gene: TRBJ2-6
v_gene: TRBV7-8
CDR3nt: TGTGCCAGCAGCCCCCCTCGGGGCTCTGGGGCCAACGTCCTGACTTTC
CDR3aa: CASSPPRGSGANVLTF

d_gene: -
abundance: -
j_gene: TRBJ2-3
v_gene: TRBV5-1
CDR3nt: TGCGCCAGCAGCTTGGTGACGGGGCGGCCAGATACGCAGTATTTT
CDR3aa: CASSLVTGRPDTQYF

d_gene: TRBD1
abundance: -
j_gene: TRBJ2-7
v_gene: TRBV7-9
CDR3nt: TGTGCCAGCAGCTTAGGACAGGGTAACATCGGCGAGCAGTACTTC
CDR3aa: CASSLGQGNIGEQYF

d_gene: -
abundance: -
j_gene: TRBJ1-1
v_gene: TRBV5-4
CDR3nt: TGTGCCAGCAGCTTGTCTCCAGAGAACACTGAAGCTTTCTTT
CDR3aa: CASSLSPENTEAFF

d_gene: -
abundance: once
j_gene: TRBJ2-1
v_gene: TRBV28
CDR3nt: TGTGCCAGCACTTCCTCGGGTCTCCCGTACAATGAGCAGTTCTTC
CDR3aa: CASTSSGLPYNEQFF

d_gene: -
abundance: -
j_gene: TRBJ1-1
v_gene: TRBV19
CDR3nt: TGTGCCAGTAGTGCAACAGGGAGGACTGAAGCTTTCTTT
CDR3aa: CASSATGRTEAFF

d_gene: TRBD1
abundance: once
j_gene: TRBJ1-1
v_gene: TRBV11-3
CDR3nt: TGTGCCAGCAGCCAAAGGACAGGGTACACTGAAGCTTTCTTT
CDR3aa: CASSQRTGYTEAFF

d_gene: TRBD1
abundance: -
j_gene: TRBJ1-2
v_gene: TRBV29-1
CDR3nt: TGCAGCGTCAGGGGGAACGACTATGGCTACACCTTC
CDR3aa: CSVRGNDYGYTF

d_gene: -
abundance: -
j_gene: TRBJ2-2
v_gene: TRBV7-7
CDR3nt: TGTGCTAGCAGCCAAAACAACCAGGTGGTCGGGGAGCTGTTTTTT
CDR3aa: CASSQNNQVVGELFF

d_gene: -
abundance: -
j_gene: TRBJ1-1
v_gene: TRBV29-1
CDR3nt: TGCAGCGTTGAAAGGACAGAGAACACTGAAGCTTTCTTT
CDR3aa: CSVERTENTEAFF

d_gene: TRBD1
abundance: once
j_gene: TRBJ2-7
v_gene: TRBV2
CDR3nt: TGTGCCAGCAGTCCTCTGGACAGGGGCTACGAGCAGTACTTC
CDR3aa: CASSPLDRGYEQYF

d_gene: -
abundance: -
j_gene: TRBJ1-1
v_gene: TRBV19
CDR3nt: TGTGCCAGTAGTATAGTAGGTCTCCAAGCTTTCTTT
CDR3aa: CASSIVGLQAFF

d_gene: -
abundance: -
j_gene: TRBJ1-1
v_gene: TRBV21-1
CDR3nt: TGTGCCAGCAGCAAAAAGGTCACAGGGGTGAGAACTGAAGCTTTCTTT
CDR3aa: CASSKKVTGVRTEAFF

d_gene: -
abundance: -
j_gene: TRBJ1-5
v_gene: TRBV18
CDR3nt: TGTGCCAGCTCCCTCAAGGGCCGGAATAGCAATCAGCCCCAGCATTTT
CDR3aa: CASSLKGRNSNQPQHF

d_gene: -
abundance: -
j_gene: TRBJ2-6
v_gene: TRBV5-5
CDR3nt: TGTGCCAGCGCAGCCCAAGGGGCTGGGGCCAACGTCCTGACTTTC
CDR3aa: CASAAQGAGANVLTF

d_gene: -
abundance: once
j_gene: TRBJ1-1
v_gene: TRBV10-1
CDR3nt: TGCGCCAGCAGTGCTTCGACAGTGAACACTGAAGCTTTCTTT
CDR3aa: CASSASTVNTEAFF

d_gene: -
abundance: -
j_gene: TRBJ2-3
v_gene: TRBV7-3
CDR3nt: TGTGCCAGCAGCTCCCACAGGGCAGATACGCAGTATTTT
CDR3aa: CASSSHRADTQYF

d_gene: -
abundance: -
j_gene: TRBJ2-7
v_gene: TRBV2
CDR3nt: TGTGCCAGCAGTGAAAGGCAGGCCCAGTACGAGCAGTACTTC
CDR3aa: CASSERQAQYEQYF

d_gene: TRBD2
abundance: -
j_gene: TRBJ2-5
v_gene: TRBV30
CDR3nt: TGTGCCTGGTCCACCGGGACTAGCGGGTACCAAGAGACCCAGTACTTC
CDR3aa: CAWSTGTSGYQETQYF

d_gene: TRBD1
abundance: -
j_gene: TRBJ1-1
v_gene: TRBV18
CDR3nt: TGTGCCAGCTCCCAGGGGAACAGGGGAAGCGCTGAAGCTTTCTTT
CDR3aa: CASSQGNRGSAEAFF

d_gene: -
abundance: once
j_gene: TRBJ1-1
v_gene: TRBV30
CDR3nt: TGTGCCTGGAGTGTGTGGACGAACACTGAAGCTTTCTTT
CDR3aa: CAWSVWTNTEAFF